This is a list of T cell receptor beta chains from one sample in a study of CD8+ T cells in alopecia areata. Sequenced by immunoSEQ multiplex PCR; TCRdb stores in-frame clones only, minus some. Among approximately 300,000 clones listed, 58% were seen once. Sequencing was performed on CD4+ T cells sorted from blood, taken at week 24, from a patient treated with tofacitinib. These receptors all stem from a human donor with alopecia areata. The CDR3 runs from the conserved cysteine through the conserved F or W. The D gene is left open where the match is weak. Size is stated for part of the rows, as once, few or many counts, or as a class when the clone is expanded.

TRBJ1-5,NA,TRBD1,TRBV27,CASRRTGGNQPQHF,TGTGCCAGCAGGAGGACAGGGGGCAATCAGCCCCAGCATTTT
TRBJ2-5,NA,TRBD1,TRBV5-1,CASSLGDFPDRGQETQYF,TGCGCCAGCAGCTTGGGCGACTTTCCGGACAGGGGCCAAGAGACCCAGTACTTC
TRBJ1-1,NA,NA,TRBV7-2,CASSLARGGTGTEAFF,TGTGCCAGCAGCTTAGCGCGGGGGGGTACGGGCACTGAAGCTTTCTTT
TRBJ1-3,few,TRBD1,TRBV23-1,CASSQTGAANSGNTIYF,TGCGCCAGCAGTCAAACAGGGGCCGCCAACTCTGGAAACACCATATATTTT
TRBJ1-4,NA,TRBD1,TRBV30,CAWSGSGGLNEKLFF,TGTGCCTGGAGTGGATCAGGGGGACTTAATGAAAAACTGTTTTTT
TRBJ2-5,NA,NA,TRBV25-1,CASSLGGLGQETQYF,TGTGCCAGCAGCCTAGGGGGTTTAGGACAAGAGACCCAGTACTTC
TRBJ1-2,once,NA,TRBV7-9,CASSLVREDYGYTF,TGTGCCAGCAGCTTGGTAAGGGAAGACTATGGCTACACCTTC
TRBJ1-2,NA,TRBD1,TRBV29-1,CSVPEDRVYGYTF,TGCAGCGTTCCTGAAGACAGGGTCTATGGCTACACCTTC
TRBJ1-4,NA,NA,TRBV28,CASSTARGIVKLFF,TGTGCCAGCAGTACAGCGAGAGGGATTGTAAAACTGTTTTTT
TRBJ2-7,NA,TRBD2,TRBV19,CASSILSGNAYEQYF,TGTGCCAGTAGTATCCTTAGCGGGAACGCCTACGAGCAGTACTTC
TRBJ2-7,NA,TRBD1,TRBV5-1,CASSWDREGYEQYF,TGCGCCAGCAGCTGGGACAGGGAGGGCTACGAGCAGTACTTC
TRBJ1-3,NA,NA,TRBV4-2,CASSQEASGNTIYF,TGTGCCAGCAGCCAAGAGGCCTCTGGAAACACCATATATTTT
TRBJ2-3,NA,NA,TRBV7-9,CASSEAPTDTQYF,TGTGCCAGCAGCGAAGCCCCAACTGATACGCAGTATTTT
TRBJ2-7,NA,NA,TRBV6-1,CASSDFVYGGRTYEQYF,TGTGCCAGCAGTGACTTCGTATACGGGGGCCGTACCTACGAGCAGTACTTC
TRBJ1-5,few,TRBD1,TRBV28,CASSLTGYGQPQHF,TGTGCCAGCAGTTTGACAGGGTACGGTCAGCCCCAGCATTTT
TRBJ1-6,NA,NA,TRBV15,CATSRDIGDNSPLHF,TGTGCCACCAGCAGAGATATCGGGGATAATTCACCCCTCCACTTT
TRBJ1-5,once,NA,TRBV2,CASSEGGYGQPQHF,TGTGCCAGCAGTGAAGGGGGGTACGGTCAGCCCCAGCATTTT
TRBJ1-2,NA,NA,TRBV18,CASSQAGINYGYTF,TGTGCCAGCTCACAGGCAGGCATTAACTATGGCTACACCTTC
TRBJ2-7,NA,TRBD1,TRBV23-1,CAVTQGQDFYEQYF,TGCGCAGTGACCCAGGGACAGGACTTCTACGAGCAGTACTTC
TRBJ2-7,NA,NA,TRBV29-1,CSVVTAYEQYF,TGCAGCGTTGTAACCGCCTACGAGCAGTACTTC
TRBJ1-2,NA,NA,TRBV2,CASSREANYGYTF,TGTGCCAGCAGTCGGGAAGCTAACTATGGCTACACCTTC
TRBJ1-1,few,NA,TRBV15,CATSRVLLVSEAFF,TGTGCCACCAGCAGAGTACTGTTGGTTTCTGAAGCTTTCTTT
TRBJ1-3,NA,TRBD1,TRBV5-6,CASSLDRGGNTIYF,TGTGCCAGCAGTTTAGACAGGGGAGGAAACACCATATATTTT
TRBJ2-5,NA,TRBD2,TRBV7-2,CASSGSSGGKETQYF,TGTGCCAGCAGTGGGTCTAGCGGGGGAAAAGAGACCCAGTACTTC
TRBJ1-2,few,NA,TRBV4-3,CASSQERGVDGYTF,TGCGCCAGCAGCCAAGAGAGGGGGGTGGATGGCTACACCTTC
TRBJ1-2,few,NA,TRBV15,CATSREAGGSYGYTF,TGTGCCACCAGCAGAGAGGCAGGTGGGAGCTATGGCTACACCTTC
TRBJ2-5,few,NA,TRBV2,CASSEYLGQTQYF,TGTGCCAGCAGCGAGTACCTCGGCCAGACCCAGTACTTC
TRBJ2-3,few,NA,TRBV30,CAWSMAGIDRDTQYF,TGTGCCTGGAGTATGGCAGGGATAGATAGAGATACGCAGTATTTT
TRBJ2-3,NA,NA,TRBV9,CASGGLRSADTQYF,TGTGCCAGCGGGGGGTTGAGGAGCGCAGATACGCAGTATTTT
TRBJ1-6,NA,TRBD1,TRBV15,CATSRDRENSPLHF,TGTGCCACCAGCAGGGACAGGGAGAATTCACCCCTCCACTTT
TRBJ1-1,NA,NA,TRBV14,CASSTGRYTEAFF,TGTGCCAGCAGCACCGGACGGTACACTGAAGCTTTCTTT
TRBJ1-5,few,NA,TRBV10-3,CAISSGTGLGPQHF,TGTGCCATCAGTTCCGGGACCGGCTTAGGGCCCCAGCATTTT
TRBJ1-2,NA,NA,TRBV4-3,CASSQSPNGVGGYTF,TGCGCCAGCAGCCAAAGCCCGAATGGTGTCGGCGGCTACACCTTC
TRBJ1-2,NA,TRBD1,TRBV30,CAWSTPDRGASGYTF,TGTGCCTGGAGTACCCCAGACAGGGGCGCAAGCGGCTACACCTTC
TRBJ2-5,NA,TRBD1,TRBV7-2,CASSSDRRGETQYF,TGTGCCAGCAGCTCGGACAGGCGAGGGGAGACCCAGTACTTC
TRBJ1-6,NA,TRBD1,TRBV30,CAWSVKQGGTGNSPLHF,TGTGCCTGGAGTGTAAAGCAGGGGGGAACGGGAAATTCACCCCTCCACTTT
TRBJ1-2,NA,NA,TRBV7-9,CASSTSRGSTAGYTF,TGTGCCAGCAGCACCAGCCGGGGGTCTACGGCTGGCTACACCTTC
TRBJ1-4,NA,NA,TRBV25-1,CASSEYGTGKLFF,TGTGCCAGCAGTGAATATGGGACTGGAAAACTGTTTTTT
TRBJ2-1,few,TRBD2,TRBV7-2,CASTPFRGGSYNEQFF,TGTGCCAGCACCCCTTTCCGGGGGGGCTCCTACAATGAGCAGTTCTTC
TRBJ1-1,once,NA,TRBV4-1,CASSHQDRNTEAFF,TGCGCCAGCAGCCACCAGGACCGGAACACTGAAGCTTTCTTT
TRBJ1-4,NA,NA,TRBV5-1,CASSLEGQRDEKLFF,TGCGCCAGCAGCTTGGAAGGCCAGCGGGATGAAAAACTGTTTTTT
TRBJ2-1,few,NA,TRBV29-1,CSVEGWETGNEQFF,TGCAGCGTTGAAGGGTGGGAAACGGGTAATGAGCAGTTCTTC
TRBJ1-5,few,NA,TRBV29-1,CSVGEGQPQHF,TGCAGCGTGGGGGAGGGACAGCCCCAGCATTTT
TRBJ2-5,few,NA,TRBV5-4,CASSPGGTEETQYF,TGTGCCAGCAGCCCTGGGGGGACAGAAGAGACCCAGTACTTC
TRBJ2-3,NA,TRBD2,TRBV18,CASSPGLAETPSTDTQYF,TGTGCCAGCTCCCCGGGACTAGCGGAGACTCCTAGCACAGATACGCAGTATTTT
TRBJ2-5,NA,NA,TRBV6-1,CASTGQPQRGTQYF,TGTGCCAGCACCGGACAGCCACAACGGGGGACCCAGTACTTC
TRBJ1-1,few,NA,TRBV29-1,CSVAMREHTEAFF,TGCAGCGTTGCAATGAGGGAGCACACTGAAGCTTTCTTT
TRBJ1-2,few,NA,TRBV29-1,CSVDGQGYTF,TGCAGCGTTGATGGACAGGGCTACACCTTC
TRBJ2-5,NA,TRBD2,TRBV7-2,CASSLTRTSGGAQTQYF,TGTGCCAGCAGCCTAACTAGGACTAGCGGGGGGGCGCAGACCCAGTACTTC
TRBJ1-1,few,TRBD1,TRBV29-1,CSAEDRDTEAFF,TGCAGCGCCGAAGACAGGGACACTGAAGCTTTCTTT
TRBJ2-5,NA,NA,TRBV4-2,CASSQAGETQYF,TGTGCCAGCAGCCAGGCGGGGGAGACCCAGTACTTC
TRBJ1-4,NA,NA,TRBV6-5,CASSTHREAKLFF,TGTGCCAGCAGTACCCACAGGGAGGCAAAACTGTTTTTT